One sample yielded the 32 T cell receptor beta chains listed below, sequenced in a study of CD8 T cells in ankylosing spondylitis (dated by TCRdb to about 2017). Library preparation employed 5' RACE. Sequencing used an Illumina HiSeq 2500. The public reads were reanalyzed by TCRdb: fastp trimming at Q25, MiXCR alignment, in-frame beta chains only. Each CDR3 protein gets just one entry, which takes the most common genes and DNA from the rows behind it. Within this sample are some 800,000 distinct CDR3 sequences, with over 9.5% of them counted one time only. 0.51% of the sample is taken by the ten largest. These TCRs' antigens remain unknown. Overall results and qualifications from the work: Blood from ankylosing spondylitis patients appeared to be characterized by a TCR beta motif composed of roughly eight highly homologous amino acid variants.

Input material: blood, either unsorted or a sorted T cell fraction (not recorded which). The receptor source for this set is a male donor with ankylosing spondylitis.

This clonotype was counted many times. The V gene is TRBV10-3, the J gene TRBJ2-2, with D hard to call. V was shortened by 4 bases and J by 4 bases, with 13 bases between the two germline ends. The CDR3 extends over 15 amino acids. CDR1 and CDR2 (germline): ENHRY, SYGVKD. In DNA form, the CDR3 reads TGTGCCATCAGTGCCAACCTCGGGCCCACCGGGGAGCTGTTTTTT. Its translation is CAISANLGPTGELFF.

V gene TRBV6-5 combines with J gene TRBJ2-7; 11 bases match TRBD1. The trim removed 4 bases at V and 3 bases at J, leaving 5 bases unmatched. CDR1 MNHEY and CDR2 SVGAGI come from the germline V gene. The CDR3 covers 15 residues. In nucleotides, the CDR3 is TGTGCCAGCAGTTCCACGGGACAGGGGGGCTACGAGCAGTACTTC. Protein product: CASSSTGQGGYEQYF.

This sequence joins TRBV28 and TRBJ2-7, with TRBD1 identical over 7 bases. The CDR3 contains 16 residues. Looked up from germline, CDR1 is MDHEN and CDR2 is SYDVKM. With 2 bases clipped from V and 7 bases from J, the junction kept 14 bases outside the gene matches. The CDR3: CASSLAEQGLLGEQYF. CDR3 bases: TGTGCCAGCAGTTTAGCTGAACAGGGGCTTCTTGGGGAGCAGTACTTC. The full variable domain, rest sourced from reference TRBV28 and TRBJ2-7, is DVKVTQSSRYLVKRTGEKVFLECVQDMDHENMFWYRQDPGLGLRLIYFSYDVKMKEKGDIPEGYSVSREKKERFSLILESASTNQTSMYLCASSLAEQGLLGEQYFGPGTRLTVT.

This clonotype was detected ten times or more. The CDR3 DNA reads as TGTGCCAGCAGCATCGGGGACAGGTGGTACGAGCAGTACTTC. Protein: CASSIGDRWYEQYF. This chain links TRBV5-6 with TRBJ2-7; 8 bases agree with TRBD1. V lost 4 bases, J lost 4 bases, and 7 bases stayed unmatched. Germline V gives CDR1 SGHDT, CDR2 YYEEEE. The CDR3 covers 14 residues.

This clonotype was counted only a few times. This rearrangement joins TRBV20-1 to TRBJ2-1, with 14 bases that match TRBD2. Germline trimming cut 5 bases from V and 8 bases from J; bases unmatched to any gene: 11. The CDR3 runs 16 residues. From germline, CDR1 is DFQATT and CDR2 SNEGSKA (reference sequence). The CDR3: CSAGTSGRRMPYEQFF. The CDR3 coding sequence is TGCAGTGCTGGGACTAGCGGGAGAAGGATGCCCTATGAGCAGTTCTTC.

This clonotype was picked up a small number of times. This chain connects TRBV10-3 to TRBJ1-5; D remains ambiguous. The germline V gene has CDR1 ENHRY and CDR2 SYGVKD. CDR3 size: 13 residues. Deletions cut 7 bases from V and 1 base from J, with 8 bases between. DNA for the CDR3: TGTGCCATCAAAGGGTCAAGCAATCAGCCCCAGCATTTT. This translates into CAIKGSSNQPQHF.

This clonotype was detected many times. CDR3 protein: CASSQGAGGDQPQHF. CDR3 sequence (DNA): TGTGCCAGCAGCCAAGGGGCAGGGGGGGATCAGCCCCAGCATTTT. The chain links TRBV4-2 to TRBJ1-5; TRBD1 aligns across 7 bases. This CDR3 region has 15 residues. V lost 1 base and J lost 5; bases outside the gene matches: 5. Germline V gene lookup returns CDR1 LGHNA and CDR2 YNFKEQ.

The V gene is TRBV20-1, the J gene TRBJ2-3, with a weak D call TRBD2 (7 bases). The V end lost 6 bases, the J end lost 0 bases, and 13 bases lay between the germline ends. The germline CDR1 and CDR2 sequences are DFQATT and SNEGSKA (reference sequence). CDR3 length equals 14 residues. CDR3 nucleotide sequence: TGCAGTGCGGAGAGGGGGGGGAGCACAGATACGCAGTATTTT. Amino acid sequence: CSAERGGSTDTQYF.

The V call is TRBV7-8, the J call TRBJ2-1; 12 bases agree with TRBD2. Per germline, CDR1 SGHVS and CDR2 FQNEAQ. The CDR3 runs to 15 residues. The junction had 8 bases not matched to a gene; V was cut back by 5 bases and J by 9 bases. As DNA, the CDR3 is TGTGCCAGCAGCCAACCTAGCGGGGGGGGTGGTGAGCAGTTCTTC. Translating gives CASSQPSGGGGEQFF.

This clonotype was seen a few times. V gene TRBV7-2 combines with J gene TRBJ2-7; D tentatively fits TRBD1 or TRBD2 (5 bases each). The CDR3 runs 13 residues. V was cut by 5 bases and J by 3 bases, with 11 bases left in between. Germline CDR1 reads SGHTA; CDR2 reads FQGNSA. CDR3 sequence reads: CASSRDPRYEQYF. The CDR3 DNA reads as TGTGCCAGCAGCCGGGACCCCCGCTACGAGCAGTACTTC. Full variable domain (remainder filled in from reference TRBV7-2 and TRBJ2-7): GAGVSQSPSNKVTEKGKDVELRCDPISGHTALYWYRQSLGQGLEFLIYFQGNSAPDKSGLPSDRFSAERTGGSVSTLTIQRTQQEDSAVYLCASSRDPRYEQYFGPGTRLTVT.

The CDR3: CASSPRTGRKTEAFF. The CDR3 bases are TGTGCCAGCTCACCACGGACAGGGAGAAAGACTGAAGCTTTCTTT. This rearrangement joins TRBV18 to TRBJ1-1, with 8 bases fitting TRBD1. The ends lost 1 base at V and 5 bases at J; junction bases unmatched: 6. CDR3 length: 15 amino acids. Germline V gene data show CDR1 as KGHSH and CDR2 as LQKENI.

This clonotype was seen only a few times. The rearrangement uses TRBV6-1 and TRBJ2-2; D possibly corresponds to TRBD1 (7 bases). CDR1 and CDR2 (germline): MNHNS, SASEGT. The CDR3 consists of 15 residues. Trimming pared 5 bases from V and 2 bases from J, leaving 12 bases between. The CDR3 protein is CASSTQGTNTGELFF. CDR3 nucleotides: TGTGCCAGCAGTACACAGGGGACTAACACCGGGGAGCTGTTTTTT.

CDR3 loop: CSAISRRYGYTF. Here the CDR3 DNA reads TGCAGTGCTATTTCTAGGAGATATGGCTACACCTTC. The J gene is TRBJ1-2, the V gene TRBV20-1, with unresolved D. The CDR3 length is 12 residues. The germline gives CDR1 DFQATT, CDR2 SNEGSKA (reference sequence). V was shortened by 4 bases and J by 5 bases, with 11 bases between the two germline ends.

This clonotype was found a few times. The chain employs TRBV5-6 and TRBJ2-2, with no clear D. Deletions cut 4 bases from V and 2 bases from J, with 12 bases between. The germline V gene has CDR1 SGHDT and CDR2 YYEEEE. This CDR3 is built from 15 residues. CDR3 residues: CASSPHRINTGELFF. CDR3 sequence (DNA): TGTGCCAGCAGCCCCCACCGGATTAACACCGGGGAGCTGTTTTTT. The whole variable domain, remainder taken from reference TRBV5-6 and TRBJ2-2, is DAGVTQSPTHLIKTRGQQVTLRCSPKSGHDTVSWYQQALGQGPQFIFQYYEEEERQRGNFPDRFSGHQFPNYSSELNVNALLLGDSALYLCASSPHRINTGELFFGEGSRLTVL.

The J gene is TRBJ1-2, the V gene TRBV15; no clear D. The CDR3 is made up of 14 amino acids. The V gene lost 5 bases and the J gene lost 4 bases, with 14 bases spanning the gap. Germline V CDR1 and CDR2: LNHNV, YYDKDF (reference sequence). CDR3 sequence (DNA): TGTGCCACCAGCCCCCGAGGGCCGTTCTATGGCTACACCTTC. Translated: CATSPRGPFYGYTF.

The gene calls are TRBV27 and TRBJ1-2; tentatively, D is TRBD1 (5 bases). Germline CDR1 is MNHEY and CDR2 is SMNVEV (reference sequence). The CDR3 extends over 13 amino acids. Between the trimmed V and J ends, which lost 2 bases and 8 bases, there was a span of 12 bases. The CDR3 loop reads CASSLIQGGGYTF. In DNA form, the CDR3 reads TGTGCCAGCAGTTTAATCCAGGGTGGGGGCTACACCTTC.

The V gene is TRBV7-6, the J gene TRBJ2-1; D is ambiguous. The CDR3 runs to 14 residues. V lost 4 bases and J lost 7, with 14 bases in between. CDR1 is SGHVS and CDR2 is FNYEAQ in the germline V gene. CDR3 residues: CASSSQQLGNEQFF. CDR3 DNA: TGTGCCAGCAGCTCACAGCAGTTGGGAAATGAGCAGTTCTTC.

The chain links TRBV20-1 to TRBJ2-2; D is perhaps TRBD1 or TRBD2 (6 bases each). CDR3 length equals 13 residues. Germline CDR1 reads DFQATT; CDR2 reads SNEGSKA (reference sequence). The ends were cut back, 1 base at V and 7 bases at J, with 10 bases in the middle. CDR3 DNA: TGCAGTGCTAGAGTGGGGGGCCTCGGGGAGCTGTTTTTT. It yields the protein CSARVGGLGELFF.

The rearrangement links TRBV7-2 to TRBJ2-7, with 7 bases that match TRBD1. The CDR3 consists of 13 residues. J was trimmed by 7 bases and V by 5 bases; bases with no gene match: 8. Germline V gene data show CDR1 as SGHTA and CDR2 as FQGNSA. For the CDR3, the DNA is TGTGCCAGCAGCCGCGGACAGGCTATGGAGCAGTACTTC. It specifies CASSRGQAMEQYF.

This clonotype has ten or more counts. The rearrangement uses TRBV20-1 and TRBJ1-4; D is perhaps TRBD1 (5 bases). The CDR3 loop spans 13 amino acids. CDR1 DFQATT and CDR2 SNEGSKA come from the germline V gene (reference sequence). V lost 3 bases, J lost 7 bases, and 12 bases lay in between. The CDR3 loop reads CSARFQGSEKLFF. The CDR3 DNA follows: TGCAGTGCTAGGTTTCAGGGATCTGAAAAACTGTTTTTT.

This clonotype has just a few counts. The rearrangement links TRBV12-3 or TRBV12-4 to TRBJ1-3; D might be TRBD1 (5 bases). Trimming took 3 bases from V and 7 from J, leaving 10 bases between them. This CDR3 has 13 amino acids. The chain's CDR3 is CASSFRDDNTIYF. Written as DNA, the CDR3 is TGTGCCAGCAGTTTCCGGGACGACAACACCATATATTTT.

This clonotype was picked up a small number of times. The chain combines TRBV20-1 with TRBJ2-5; TRBD1 matches 10 bases. CDR3 length: 13 amino acids. Trimming took 6 bases from V and 4 from J; bases not matched to a gene: 5. Germline CDR1 DFQATT, CDR2 SNEGSKA (reference sequence). The CDR3 is CSAIDRGPETQYF. DNA of the CDR3: TGCAGTGCGATCGACAGGGGGCCAGAGACCCAGTACTTC.

The chain recombines TRBV5-1 with TRBJ2-3; 8 nucleotides match TRBD2. Germline V gives CDR1 SGHRS, CDR2 YFSETQ. This CDR3 is 17 amino acids long. V shed 0 bases, J shed 1 base, and the junction held 7 bases outside the gene matches. The CDR3 region is CASSLVPLAGGTDTQYF. CDR3 in DNA: TGCGCCAGCAGCTTGGTCCCTCTAGCGGGTGGCACAGATACGCAGTATTTT.

This clonotype was detected only a few times. CDR3 sequence reads: CATSQNQETQYF. CDR3 DNA: TGTGCCACCAGCCAGAACCAAGAGACCCAGTACTTC. This chain uses TRBV24-1 with TRBJ2-5; the D is unclear. The CDR3 loop spans 12 amino acids. CDR1 is KGHDR and CDR2 is SFDVKD in the germline V gene. Trimming cost V 7 bases and J 0 bases, with 5 bases left between them.

This clonotype was seen ten or more times. This chain joins TRBV15 and TRBJ2-7, with D uncertain. The CDR3 contains 13 residues. The V end lost 0 bases, the J end lost 3 bases, and 6 bases lay between the germline ends. Germline V gene data show CDR1 as LNHNV and CDR2 as YYDKDF (reference sequence). Here the CDR3 reads CATSRDILYEQYF. CDR3 DNA: TGTGCCACCAGCAGAGATATTCTCTACGAGCAGTACTTC.

This clonotype appeared many times. This sequence joins TRBV29-1 and TRBJ1-2; unclear D gene. This CDR3 has 11 amino acids. V gave up 6 bases and J gave up 5 bases, with 10 bases separating them. The V gene's germline CDR1 is SQVTM and CDR2 ANQGSEA. In DNA form, the CDR3 reads TGCAGCGTGACCTCGAGTTATGGCTACACCTTC. Translation: CSVTSSYGYTF.

This clonotype was found a few times. The rearrangement links TRBV20-1 to TRBJ1-5, with D maybe TRBD1 (6 bases). The CDR3 length is 13 residues. Germline CDR1 is DFQATT and CDR2 is SNEGSKA (reference sequence). V dropped 5 bases and J dropped 4 bases, with 12 bases sitting between them. CDR3 amino acids: CSARGATNQPQHF. CDR3 bases: TGCAGTGCTCGGGGGGCGACAAATCAGCCCCAGCATTTT.

At least ten counts were recorded for this clonotype. J is TRBJ2-1 and V is TRBV20-1; 7 bases line up with TRBD2. Germline loops: CDR1 DFQATT, CDR2 SNEGSKA (reference sequence). The CDR3 consists of 14 residues. J was trimmed by 3 bases and V by 2 bases; bases with no gene match: 4. The CDR3 is CSARSGGSYNEQFF. The CDR3 coding sequence is TGCAGTGCTAGATCCGGGGGGAGCTACAATGAGCAGTTCTTC.

This clonotype was counted between two and nine times. The rearrangement uses TRBV20-1 and TRBJ2-5; D remains ambiguous. Trimming took 0 bases from V and 1 from J, leaving 12 bases between them. This CDR3 has 15 residues. Germline V gives CDR1 DFQATT, CDR2 SNEGSKA (reference sequence). As DNA, the CDR3 is TGCAGTGCTAGAGATGCGGCTGGATTCCAAGAGACCCAGTACTTC. This gives the protein CSARDAAGFQETQYF.

This clonotype was observed a handful of times. The rearrangement links TRBV7-2 to TRBJ2-7; tentative D call: TRBD2 (7 bases). Trimming left V 2 bases short and J 5 bases short, with 19 bases between. Per the germline V gene, CDR1 is SGHTA and CDR2 is FQGNSA. The CDR3 is 16 amino acids. The CDR3 protein is CASSLRGGGISDEQYF. CDR3 coding DNA: TGTGCCAGCAGCTTAAGGGGGGGCGGGATAAGCGACGAGCAGTACTTC.

This clonotype was found a few times. This chain connects TRBV28 to TRBJ2-7; D ambiguous. The length of the CDR3 is 11 residues. Per the germline V gene, CDR1 is MDHEN and CDR2 is SYDVKM. V lost 2 bases to trimming and J lost 7 bases, with 6 bases between them. CDR3 residues: CASSLRWEQYF. For the CDR3, the DNA is TGTGCCAGCAGTTTACGGTGGGAGCAGTACTTC.

Only a few counts were recorded for this clonotype. The V and J genes are TRBV10-3 and TRBJ2-6; no clear D gene. The CDR3 runs 16 residues. Germline V gene sequence: CDR1 ENHRY, CDR2 SYGVKD. V was shortened by 2 bases and J by 1 base, with 9 bases between the two germline ends. CDR3 nucleotides: TGTGCCATCAGTGAGCAGGTCCTTTCTGGGGCCAACGTCCTGACTTTC. It specifies CAISEQVLSGANVLTF.